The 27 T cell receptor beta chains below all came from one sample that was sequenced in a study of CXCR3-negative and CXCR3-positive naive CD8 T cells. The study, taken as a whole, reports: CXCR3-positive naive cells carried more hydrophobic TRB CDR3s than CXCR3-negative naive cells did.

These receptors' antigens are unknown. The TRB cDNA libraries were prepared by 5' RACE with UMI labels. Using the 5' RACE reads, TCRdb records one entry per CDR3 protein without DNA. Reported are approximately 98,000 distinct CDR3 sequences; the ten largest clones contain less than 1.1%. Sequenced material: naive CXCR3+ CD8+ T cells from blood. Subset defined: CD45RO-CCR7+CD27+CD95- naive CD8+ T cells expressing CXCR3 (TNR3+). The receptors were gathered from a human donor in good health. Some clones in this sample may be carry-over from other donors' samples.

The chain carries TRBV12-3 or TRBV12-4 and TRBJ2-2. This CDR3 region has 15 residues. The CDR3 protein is CASKSGVSNTGELFF.

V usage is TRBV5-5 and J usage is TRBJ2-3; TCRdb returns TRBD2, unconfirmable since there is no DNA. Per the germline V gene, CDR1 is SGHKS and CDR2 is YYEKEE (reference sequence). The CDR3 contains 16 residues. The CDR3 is CASSWGTSGERDTQYF.

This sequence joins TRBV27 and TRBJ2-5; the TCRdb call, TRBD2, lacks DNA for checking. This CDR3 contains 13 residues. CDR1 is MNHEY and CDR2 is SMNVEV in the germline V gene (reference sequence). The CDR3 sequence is CASSLGLSLAQYF.

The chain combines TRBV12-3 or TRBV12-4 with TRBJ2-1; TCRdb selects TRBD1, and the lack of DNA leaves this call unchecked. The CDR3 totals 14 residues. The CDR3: CASSSRDRNNEQFF.

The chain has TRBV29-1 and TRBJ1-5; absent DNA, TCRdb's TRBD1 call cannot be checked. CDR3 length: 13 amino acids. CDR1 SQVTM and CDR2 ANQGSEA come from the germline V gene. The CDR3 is CSVDRRGNQPQHF. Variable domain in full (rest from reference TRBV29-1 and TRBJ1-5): SAVISQKPSRDICQRGTSLTIQCQVDSQVTMMFWYRQQPGQSLTLIATANQGSEATYESGFVIDKFPISRPNLTFSTLTVSNMSPEDSSIYLCSVDRRGNQPQHFGDGTRLSIL.

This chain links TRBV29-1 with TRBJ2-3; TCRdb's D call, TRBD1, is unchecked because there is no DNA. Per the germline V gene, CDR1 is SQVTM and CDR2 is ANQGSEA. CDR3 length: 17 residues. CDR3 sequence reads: CSVELGLWGGLADTQYF.

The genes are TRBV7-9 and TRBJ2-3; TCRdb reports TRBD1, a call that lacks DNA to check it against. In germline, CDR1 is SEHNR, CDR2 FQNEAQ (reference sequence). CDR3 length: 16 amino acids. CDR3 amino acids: CASSLFYTGGEDTQYF.

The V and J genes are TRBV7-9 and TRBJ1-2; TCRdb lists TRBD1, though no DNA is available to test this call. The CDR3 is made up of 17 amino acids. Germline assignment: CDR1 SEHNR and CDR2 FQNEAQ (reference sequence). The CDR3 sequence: CASSLANPGHRNYGYTF.

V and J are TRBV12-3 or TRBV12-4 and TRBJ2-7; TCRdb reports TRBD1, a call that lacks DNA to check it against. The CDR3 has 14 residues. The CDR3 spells CASSPGVHSYEQYF.

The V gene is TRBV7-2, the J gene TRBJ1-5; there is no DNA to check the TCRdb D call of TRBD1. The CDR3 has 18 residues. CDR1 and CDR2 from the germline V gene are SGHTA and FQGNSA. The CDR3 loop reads CASSLTDRGDYSNQPQHF.

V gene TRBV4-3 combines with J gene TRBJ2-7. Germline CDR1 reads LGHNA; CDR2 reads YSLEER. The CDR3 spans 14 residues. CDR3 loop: CASSQDTTTYEQYF.

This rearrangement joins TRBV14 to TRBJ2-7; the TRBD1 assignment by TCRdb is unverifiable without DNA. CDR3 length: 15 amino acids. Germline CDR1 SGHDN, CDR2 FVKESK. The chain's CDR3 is CASSQVTDRGNEQYF.

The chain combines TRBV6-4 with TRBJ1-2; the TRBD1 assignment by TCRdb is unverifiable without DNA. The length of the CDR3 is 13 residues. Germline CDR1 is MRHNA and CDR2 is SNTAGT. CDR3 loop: CASSPGANYGYTF.

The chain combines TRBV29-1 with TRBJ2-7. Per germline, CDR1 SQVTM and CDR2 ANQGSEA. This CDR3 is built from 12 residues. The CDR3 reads CSVLQPSYEQYF.

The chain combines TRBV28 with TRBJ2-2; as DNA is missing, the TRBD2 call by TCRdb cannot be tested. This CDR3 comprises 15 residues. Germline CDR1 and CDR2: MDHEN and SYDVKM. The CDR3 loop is CASSFASGGAGELFF.

This CDR3 is CASSRRVAVGTDTQYF. The chain is built from TRBV3-1 and TRBJ2-3; the TCRdb call, TRBD2, lacks DNA for checking. Germline assignment: CDR1 LGHDT and CDR2 YNNKEL (reference sequence). The CDR3 is 16 amino acids.

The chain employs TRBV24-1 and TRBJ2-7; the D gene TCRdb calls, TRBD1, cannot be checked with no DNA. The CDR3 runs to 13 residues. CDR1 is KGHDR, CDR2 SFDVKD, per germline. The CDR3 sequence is CATSDAPVGAPYF.

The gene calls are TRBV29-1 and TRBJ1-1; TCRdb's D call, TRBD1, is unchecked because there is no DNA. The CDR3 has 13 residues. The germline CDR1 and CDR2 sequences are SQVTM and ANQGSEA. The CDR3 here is CSVERTGRVEAFF.

CDR3 sequence: CASTPAGELFF. The chain combines TRBV6-6 with TRBJ2-2. CDR1 is MNHNY, CDR2 SVGAGI, per germline (reference sequence). The CDR3 spans 11 residues.

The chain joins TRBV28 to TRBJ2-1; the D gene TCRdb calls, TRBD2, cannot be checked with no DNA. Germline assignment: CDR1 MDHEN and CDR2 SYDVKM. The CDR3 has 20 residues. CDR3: CASSFQEGLAGGPRYNEQFF.

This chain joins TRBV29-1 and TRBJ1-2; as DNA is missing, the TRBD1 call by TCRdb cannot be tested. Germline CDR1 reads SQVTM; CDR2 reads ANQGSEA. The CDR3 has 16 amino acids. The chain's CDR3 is CSVERIGTGVNYGYTF.

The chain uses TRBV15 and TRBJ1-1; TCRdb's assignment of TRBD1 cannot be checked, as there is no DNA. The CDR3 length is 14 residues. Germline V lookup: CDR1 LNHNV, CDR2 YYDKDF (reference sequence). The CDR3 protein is CATGTGVGGTEAFF.

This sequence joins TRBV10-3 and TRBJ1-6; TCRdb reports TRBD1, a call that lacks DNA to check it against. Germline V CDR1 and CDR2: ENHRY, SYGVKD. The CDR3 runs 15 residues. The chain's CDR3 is CAIRNTGDYNSPLHF.

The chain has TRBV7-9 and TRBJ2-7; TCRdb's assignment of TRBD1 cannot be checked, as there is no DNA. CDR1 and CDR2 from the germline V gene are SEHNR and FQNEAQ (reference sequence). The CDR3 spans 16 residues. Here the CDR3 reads CASSTTSGHSSYEQYF.

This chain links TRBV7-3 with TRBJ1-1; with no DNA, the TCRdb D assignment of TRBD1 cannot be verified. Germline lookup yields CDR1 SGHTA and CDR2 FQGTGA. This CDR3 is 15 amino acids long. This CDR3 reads CASSDGQQMNTEAFF.

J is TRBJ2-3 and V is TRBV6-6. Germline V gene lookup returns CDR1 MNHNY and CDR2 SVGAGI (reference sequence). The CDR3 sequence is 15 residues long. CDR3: CASSYPIEVEDTQYF.

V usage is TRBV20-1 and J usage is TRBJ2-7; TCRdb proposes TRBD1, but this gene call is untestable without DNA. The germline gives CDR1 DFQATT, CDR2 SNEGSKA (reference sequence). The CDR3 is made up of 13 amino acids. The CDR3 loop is CSARDRADYEQYF.